This is a list of T cell receptor beta chains from one sample in a study of cytomegalovirus exposure and HLA in healthy donors. Produced via immunoSEQ multiplex PCR; TCRdb's table is partial and in-frame only. The listing contains around 53,000 clones. Sequenced sample: PBMCs. The receptor source for this set is a man aged 18 to 29 in good health and CMV-seropositive. Each CDR3 is given with its conserved first and last residue. The D gene is left open where the match is weak. A row's size may be missing; if present it is once, few, many or a size class.

.	.	TRBV2	TRBJ1-4	TGTGCCAGCAGTGGAAATCTGGAAGTCGTAGGGGTGGAAAAACTGTTTTTT	CASSGNLEVVGVEKLFF
.	.	TRBV5-6	TRBJ2-3	TGTGCCAGCAGCTTGGTACAGGCTAGCACAGATACGCAGTATTTT	CASSLVQASTDTQYF
.	.	TRBV19	TRBJ2-5	TGTGCCAGTAGTAAGCAGGTTTTTGAGACCCAGTACTTC	CASSKQVFETQYF
TRBD2	.	TRBV5-1	TRBJ2-3	TGCGCCAGCAGGGCCGGGGGGGCTGGGGATACGCAGTATTTT	CASRAGGAGDTQYF
TRBD2	.	TRBV5-1	TRBJ2-4	TGCGCCAGCAGCTCCCTGTCGGGGGGTGACAAAAACATTCAGTACTTC	CASSSLSGGDKNIQYF
TRBD1	.	TRBV6-5	TRBJ1-3	TGTGCCAGCAGTTCCTATACAGGGGATAGTGGAAACACCATATATTTT	CASSSYTGDSGNTIYF
.	.	TRBV5-1	TRBJ2-6	TGCGCCAGCACCGGGAATGGGGCCAACGTCCTGACTTTC	CASTGNGANVLTF
.	.	TRBV14	TRBJ2-5	TGTGCCAGCAGCCCTATTATAGAGACCCAGTACTTC	CASSPIIETQYF
.	.	TRBV4-2	TRBJ2-3	TGTGCCAGCAGCTCGGACACGAACACAGATACGCAGTATTTT	CASSSDTNTDTQYF
.	.	TRBV6-5	TRBJ2-2	TGTGCCAGCAGCTCCGTTGGCGGGGCCGGGGAGCTGTTTTTT	CASSSVGGAGELFF
TRBD2	.	TRBV7-6	TRBJ2-5	TGTGCCAGCAGCCCAACGGGACTAGCGACCCGCGGGGAGCAGTACTTC	CASSPTGLATRGEQYF
TRBD2	.	TRBV30	TRBJ2-5	TGTGCCTGGAATAGCGGGAGGGCCCTCCAAGAGACCCAGTACTTC	CAWNSGRALQETQYF
TRBD1	.	TRBV5-1	TRBJ2-6	TGCGCCAGCAGCTTGGGCTCGGGACAGGTTGACTCTGGGGCCAACGTCCTGACTTTC	CASSLGSGQVDSGANVLTF
.	.	TRBV5-4	TRBJ1-2	TGTGCCAGCAGCTTGGGAAACGACGGACTTTATGGCTACACCTTC	CASSLGNDGLYGYTF
TRBD2	.	TRBV5-1	TRBJ2-7	TGCGCCAGCAGCCCCCCCGGGACTACGGATCTTTTGAACTACGAGCAGTACTTC	CASSPPGTTDLLNYEQYF
.	.	TRBV9	TRBJ2-1	TGTGCCAGCAGCTCTAATACAGGGTTCTCCTACAATGAGCAGTTCTTC	CASSSNTGFSYNEQFF
.	.	TRBV4-1	TRBJ1-5	TGCGCCAGCAGCCATCTAAGTAGCAATCAGCCCCAGCATTTT	CASSHLSSNQPQHF
.	.	TRBV5-1	TRBJ2-7	TGCGCCAGCACGCGGACCGGGACTGGATCCTACGAGCAGTACTTC	CASTRTGTGSYEQYF
.	.	TRBV25-1	TRBJ2-7	TGTGCCAGCAGTGAAACCTACATAACCACTGAGGCTGAGGACGAGCAGTACTTC	CASSETYITTEAEDEQYF
TRBD2	.	TRBV2	TRBJ2-5	TGTGCCAGCAGCGACTCCGGACTAGCGGGAGGGACCCAAGAGACCCAGTACTTC	CASSDSGLAGGTQETQYF
.	.	TRBV25-1	TRBJ2-1	TGTGCCAGCAGTGAATCCCCCGGGGAGGCTTCCTACAATGAGCAGTTCTTC	CASSESPGEASYNEQFF
.	.	TRBV11-2	TRBJ2-7	TGTGCCAGCAGCACCGTAACGGGATTCGGCATTTACGAGCAGTACTTC	CASSTVTGFGIYEQYF
.	medium-sized	TRBV10-3	TRBJ2-1	TGTGCCATCAGTGTGCCTGCGGCTAATGAGCAGTTCTTC	CAISVPAANEQFF
TRBD1	.	TRBV19	TRBJ2-5	TGTGCCAGTAGTGTCCACAGGGGTTCTCAAGAGACCCAGTACTTC	CASSVHRGSQETQYF
.	.	TRBV11-2	TRBJ1-1	TGTGCCAGCAGCTTCTCCCGGTGGGCTTTCTTT	CASSFSRWAFF
.	.	TRBV30	TRBJ2-5	TGTGCCTGGAGTGTAGCCCCCTTGCGGAAAGAGACCCAGTACTTC	CAWSVAPLRKETQYF
TRBD2	.	TRBV7-9	TRBJ2-1	TGTGCCAGCAGCCTCTTCTCCGGGACTAGCGTTGGTGAGCAGTTCTTC	CASSLFSGTSVGEQFF
.	.	TRBV6-1	TRBJ1-2	TGTGCCAGCAGTCGTGCAGGAAACTATGGCTACACCTTC	CASSRAGNYGYTF
.	.	TRBV9	TRBJ1-3	TGTGCCAGCAGCGTAGGGGGCTATGGGGTGCGGACTGGAAACACCATATATTTT	CASSVGGYGVRTGNTIYF
.	.	TRBV7-3	TRBJ1-1	TGTGCCAGCAGCATCCCGGGCACTGAAGCTTTCTTT	CASSIPGTEAFF
TRBD1	.	TRBV10-2	TRBJ2-7	TGCGCCACCTCGCCCGGGACAGGGGGCTACGAGCAGTACTTC	CATSPGTGGYEQYF
.	.	TRBV27	TRBJ1-5	TGTGCCAGCGGGAGGGAAGTGGGCCAGCCCCAGCATTTT	CASGREVGQPQHF
.	.	TRBV30	TRBJ2-3	TGTGCCTGGAGTCTACCTGATACGCAGTATTTT	CAWSLPDTQYF
TRBD2	.	TRBV6-1	TRBJ2-1	TGTGCCAGCACGGCGGGAGCGGGCTACAATGAGCAGTTCTTC	CASTAGAGYNEQFF
TRBD2	.	TRBV4-2	TRBJ2-5	TGTGCCAGCAGCCAAGGGGGAGTAGCGGGCTACCAAGAGACCCAGTACTTC	CASSQGGVAGYQETQYF
TRBD2	.	TRBV15	TRBJ2-5	TGTGCCACGTCCGGGGGACTAGCGGGCCAAGAGACCCAGTACTTC	CATSGGLAGQETQYF
.	.	TRBV28	TRBJ1-1	TGTGCCAGCAGTGCAGCGAAAGCAACAATGAACACTGAAGCTTTCTTT	CASSAAKATMNTEAFF
.	.	TRBV7-9	TRBJ1-2	TGTGCCAGCAGCCCCGGGACAAGGCATGGCTACACCTTC	CASSPGTRHGYTF
TRBD1	.	TRBV27	TRBJ1-2	TGTGCCAGCAGTCACAGGGGAAGGGATGGCTACACCTTC	CASSHRGRDGYTF
.	.	TRBV5-5	TRBJ2-2	TGTGCCAGCAGTTCGACGAGGGTAGGGGAGCTGTTTTTT	CASSSTRVGELFF
TRBD1	.	TRBV30	TRBJ1-4	TGTGCCTGGAGACCAGGGGGCGTGGAGGGGAAACTGTTTTTT	CAWRPGGVEGKLFF
TRBD2	.	TRBV6-1	TRBJ2-1	TGTGCCACTGGACTAGCGGGATCATTGAAGTTCTTC	CATGLAGSLKFF
TRBD2	.	TRBV4-1	TRBJ2-1	TGCGCCAGCAGGGGTAGCGGGACCAATGAGCAGTTCTTC	CASRGSGTNEQFF
TRBD2	.	TRBV27	TRBJ2-7	TGTGCCAGCAGGGTAGCGGGAGACCTTAGCTCCTACGAGCAGTACTTC	CASRVAGDLSSYEQYF
.	.	TRBV28	TRBJ2-5	TGTGCCTGTTCTCCTTGGACGGGAGAAGAGACCCAGTACTTC	CACSPWTGEETQYF
TRBD1	.	TRBV7-3	TRBJ1-1	TGTGCCAGCAGCTTGCAAACAGGGGGCATGGTGGAAGCTTTCTTT	CASSLQTGGMVEAFF
TRBD2	.	TRBV11-3	TRBJ2-1	TGTGCCAGCAGCTTAGTTAGCGGGAGGGCCGGTTACAATGAGCAGTTCTTC	CASSLVSGRAGYNEQFF
.	.	TRBV7-8	TRBJ2-7	TGTGCCAGTGGACTGGCGGGTTCCTACGAGCAGTACTTC	CASGLAGSYEQYF
.	.	TRBV10-3	TRBJ1-5	TGTGCCACGCAGGGGTATAGCAATCAGCCCCAGCATTTT	CATQGYSNQPQHF
TRBD2	.	TRBV4-2	TRBJ2-1	TGTGCCAGCAGCCAAGGCACTAGCGGGAGTCCCAATGAGCAGTTCTTC	CASSQGTSGSPNEQFF
TRBD1	.	TRBV6-6	TRBJ2-3	TGTGCCTCCCGTGGACAGGCCACAGATACGCAGTATTTT	CASRGQATDTQYF
.	.	TRBV27	TRBJ2-7	TGTGCCAGCGGAAGGAGTCCTCCTCTCTACGAGCAGTACTTC	CASGRSPPLYEQYF
.	.	TRBV30	TRBJ2-1	TGTGCCTGGAGTGGAGGAGGCGGAGCCCACTACAATGAGCAGTTCTTC	CAWSGGGGAHYNEQFF
.	.	TRBV11-2	TRBJ2-2	TGTGCCAGCAGCTTATACAAGGACTCCCTGATCACCGGGGAGCTGTTTTTT	CASSLYKDSLITGELFF
.	.	TRBV11-3	TRBJ2-7	TGTGCCAGCACCCCTGACGGCGCGGGGTACTACGAGCAGTACTTC	CASTPDGAGYYEQYF
TRBD1	.	TRBV5-4	TRBJ1-6	TGTGCCAGCAGCTTTTTCCGGCAGGGGGTATCACCCCTCCACTTT	CASSFFRQGVSPLHF
.	.	TRBV6-5	TRBJ2-3	TGTGCCAGCAGTTACCAGAGACTTGCCGATACGCAGTATTTT	CASSYQRLADTQYF
.	.	TRBV10-3	TRBJ2-2	TGTGCCATCAGCGACACCGGGGAGCTGTTTTTT	CAISDTGELFF